This T cell receptor beta chain is from a study of blood T cell repertoires in COVID-19. Background on the study: The study drew acute and convalescent COVID-19 samples from the United States, Italy and Spain. T cells, B-cell-depleted T cells, or PBMCs supplied cDNA or gDNA.

This CDR3 has 10 amino acids. V lost 3 bases and J lost 7, with 4 bases in between. Germline lookup yields CDR1 SNHLY and CDR2 FYNNEI. TCRdb keeps only in-frame clones here, not all; method: immunoSEQ multiplex PCR. Of approximately 99,000 clones listed, less than 85% were seen once; the top ten hold about a sixth. The rearrangement joins TRBV2 to TRBJ2-7; D not resolved. This receptor was obtained from a woman aged 80 or over with active or convalescent COVID-19. Sequenced: peripheral blood. CDR3 sequence (DNA): TGTGCCAGCAGTGACAGGGAGCAGTACTTC. Translation: CASSDREQYF.